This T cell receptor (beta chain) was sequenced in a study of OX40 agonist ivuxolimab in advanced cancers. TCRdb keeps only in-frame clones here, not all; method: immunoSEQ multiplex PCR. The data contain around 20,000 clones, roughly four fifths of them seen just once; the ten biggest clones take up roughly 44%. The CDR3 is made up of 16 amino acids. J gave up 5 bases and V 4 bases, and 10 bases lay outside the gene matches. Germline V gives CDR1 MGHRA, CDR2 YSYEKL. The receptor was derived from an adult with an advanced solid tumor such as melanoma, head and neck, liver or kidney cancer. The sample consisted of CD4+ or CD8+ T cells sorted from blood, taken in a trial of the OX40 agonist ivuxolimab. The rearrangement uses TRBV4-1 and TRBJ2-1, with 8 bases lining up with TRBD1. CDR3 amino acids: CASSRDDDRGHNEQFF. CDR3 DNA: TGCGCCAGCAGCCGCGACGACGACAGGGGCCACAATGAGCAGTTCTTC.